This TCR beta chain came from a study of cytomegalovirus exposure and HLA in healthy donors. General study points: The number of N-insertions in an Asian-associated ancestry cluster was reportedly below the approximately 680-donor mean in a later analysis.

CDR3 length: 15 amino acids. Germline V lookup: CDR1 MNHEY, CDR2 SVGAGI. On this clone itself: What it binds is not known. Germline and junction disagree at one end, which may indicate a read error.

Vbeta (60) and Jbeta (13) primers were used in the PCR. The assay was immunoSEQ multiplex PCR, and TCRdb's table has in-frame clones only and misses some. Of approximately 110,000 clones in the sample, approximately 11% were seen once. Sequenced material: PBMCs. The chain uses TRBV6-5 and TRBJ1-1, with a weak D call TRBD1 (6 bases). The sequence was collected from a man between 40 and 49 years old in good health and CMV-seropositive. The DNA for the CDR3 is TGTGCCAGCAGTCCCCCGAGGGGGATGAACCCTGAAGCTTTCTTT. This translates into CASSPPRGMNPEAFF.